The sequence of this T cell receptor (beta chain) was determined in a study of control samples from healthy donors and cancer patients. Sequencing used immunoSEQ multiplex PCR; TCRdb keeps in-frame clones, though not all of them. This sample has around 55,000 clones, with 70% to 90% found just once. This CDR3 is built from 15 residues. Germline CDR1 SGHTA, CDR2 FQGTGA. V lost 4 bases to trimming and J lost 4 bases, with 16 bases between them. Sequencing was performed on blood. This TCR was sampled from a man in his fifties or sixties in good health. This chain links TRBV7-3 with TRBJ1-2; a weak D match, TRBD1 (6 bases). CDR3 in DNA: TGTGCCAGCAGCTCAGGGGCTGGAAGCTTCTATGGCTACACCTTC. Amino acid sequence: CASSSGAGSFYGYTF.